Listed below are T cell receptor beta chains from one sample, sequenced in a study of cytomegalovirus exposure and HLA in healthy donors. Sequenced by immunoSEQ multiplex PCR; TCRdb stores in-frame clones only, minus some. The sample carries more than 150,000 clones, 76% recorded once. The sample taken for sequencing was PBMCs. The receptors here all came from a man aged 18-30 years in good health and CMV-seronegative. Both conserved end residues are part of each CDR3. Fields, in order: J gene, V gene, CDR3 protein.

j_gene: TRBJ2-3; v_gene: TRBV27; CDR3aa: CASSVSGQGADTQYF
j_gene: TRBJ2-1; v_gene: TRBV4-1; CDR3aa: CASSQWGLAGGSSYNEQFF
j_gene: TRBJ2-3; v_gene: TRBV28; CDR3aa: CASSLDQGGRADTQYF
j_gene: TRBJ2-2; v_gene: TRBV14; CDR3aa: CASSQASGANTGELFF
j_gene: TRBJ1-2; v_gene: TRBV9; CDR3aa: CASSDHAMTGGGYTF
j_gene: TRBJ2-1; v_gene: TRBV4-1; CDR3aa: CASSQDSGGRSYNEQFF
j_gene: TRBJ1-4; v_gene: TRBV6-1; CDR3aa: CASRRQGNEKLFF
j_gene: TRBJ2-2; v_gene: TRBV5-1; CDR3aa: CASSHRDSSTGELFF
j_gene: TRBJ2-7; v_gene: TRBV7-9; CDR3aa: CASSLEVGPYEQYF
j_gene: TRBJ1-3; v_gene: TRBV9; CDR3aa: CASSVGRLSGNTIYF
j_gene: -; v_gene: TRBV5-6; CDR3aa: CASSLGWLGEQYF
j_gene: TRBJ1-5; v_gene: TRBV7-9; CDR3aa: CASSLSGNQPQHF
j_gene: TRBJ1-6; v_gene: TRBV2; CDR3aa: CASTEGGSRSPLHF
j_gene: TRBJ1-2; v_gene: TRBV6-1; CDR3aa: CASAGQGARGYTF
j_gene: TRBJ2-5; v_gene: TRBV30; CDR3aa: CAWSVRVSETQYF
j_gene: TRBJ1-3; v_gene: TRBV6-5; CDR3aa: CASSRHQVSGNTIYF
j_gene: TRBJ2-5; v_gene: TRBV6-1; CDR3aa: CASSATTDRVWETQYF
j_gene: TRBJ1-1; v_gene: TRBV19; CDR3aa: CASSGGQSTEAFF
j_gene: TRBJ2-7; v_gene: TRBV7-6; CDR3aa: CASSLEGAGEQYF
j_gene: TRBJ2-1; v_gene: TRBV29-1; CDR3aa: CSVVSGSRVNEQFF
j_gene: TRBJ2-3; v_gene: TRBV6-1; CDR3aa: CASTPGRGDTQYF
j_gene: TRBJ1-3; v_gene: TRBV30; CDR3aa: CAWASEESGNTIYF
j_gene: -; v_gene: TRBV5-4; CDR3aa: CASSQRTRSGVGVETQYF
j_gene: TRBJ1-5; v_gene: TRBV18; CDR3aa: CASSPGQNQPQHF
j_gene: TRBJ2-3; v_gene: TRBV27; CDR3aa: CASSSTITGLAWTDTQYF
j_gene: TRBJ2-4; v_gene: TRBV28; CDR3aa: CASSPTGPGRGAKNIQYF
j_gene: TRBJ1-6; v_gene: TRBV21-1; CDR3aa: CASSKVYIQGILPDRRSPLHF
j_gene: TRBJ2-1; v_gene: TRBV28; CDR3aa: CASTEAGGPQWAYNEQFF
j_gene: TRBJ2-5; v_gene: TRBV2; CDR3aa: CASSEESNLKRTQYF
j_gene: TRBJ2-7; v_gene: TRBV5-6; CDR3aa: CASSSHSPYEQYF
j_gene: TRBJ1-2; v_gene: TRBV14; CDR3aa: CASSQRPGGDANYGYTF
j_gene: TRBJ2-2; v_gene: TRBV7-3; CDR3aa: CASSLVWGAGELFF
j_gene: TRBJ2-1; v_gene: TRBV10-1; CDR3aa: CASSPGLLNNEQFF